The 32 T cell receptor beta chains below all came from one sample that was sequenced in a study of T cells expressing NK-cell markers. TCRdb reprocessed the 5' RACE reads and reports one entry per CDR3 protein, with no DNA. Its table records 450,000 to 600,000 distinct CDR3 sequences. The sequenced sample was blood T cells: a sorted CD56 or NKG2C T cell subset, CD4+ or CD8+ T cells, or bulk PBMC T cells (not recorded which). These receptors originate from a man aged 18 to 35 in good health.

V and J are TRBV20-1 and TRBJ2-5. In germline, CDR1 is DFQATT, CDR2 SNEGSKA (reference sequence). The length of the CDR3 is 13 residues. The CDR3 loop reads CSASPQNQETQYF.

The V gene is TRBV7-3, the J gene TRBJ2-7. CDR1 and CDR2 (germline): SGHTA, FQGTGA. The CDR3 spans 12 residues. CDR3 amino acids: CASSHSSYEQYF. Full variable domain (remainder filled in from reference TRBV7-3 and TRBJ2-7): GAGVSQTPSNKVTEKGKYVELRCDPISGHTALYWYRQSLGQGPEFLIYFQGTGAADDSGLPNDRFFAVRPEGSVSTLKIQRTERGDSAVYLCASSHSSYEQYFGPGTRLTVT.

This clonotype is called medium-sized (0.01 to 0.1%) based on its frequency. V usage is TRBV29-1 and J usage is TRBJ1-1; TCRdb lists TRBD1, though no DNA is available to test this call. The CDR3 loop spans 11 amino acids. Germline CDR1 and CDR2: SQVTM and ANQGSEA. CDR3 in amino acids: CSVSGVAEAFF.

CDR3 region: CASSYRQGRKDTQYF. The rearrangement uses TRBV5-1 and TRBJ2-3; TCRdb's D call, TRBD1, is unchecked because there is no DNA. The germline V gene encodes CDR1 SGHRS and CDR2 YFSETQ. The CDR3 covers 15 residues.

The chain joins TRBV5-1 to TRBJ2-2; TCRdb returns TRBD1, unconfirmable since there is no DNA. This CDR3 has 14 residues. The germline gives CDR1 SGHRS, CDR2 YFSETQ. The CDR3 sequence is CASSTEVATGELFF.

This chain uses TRBV12-3 or TRBV12-4 with TRBJ2-5; TCRdb selects TRBD1, and the lack of DNA leaves this call unchecked. The CDR3 extends over 16 amino acids. CDR3 protein: CASSLAGTGGGKTQYF.

The chain's CDR3 is CASSPGPHFPEQFF. The V and J genes are TRBV12-3 or TRBV12-4 and TRBJ2-1; TCRdb picks TRBD1, but there is no DNA to check that call. CDR3 length equals 14 residues.

V is TRBV12-3 or TRBV12-4 and J is TRBJ2-1; no DNA is available, so the TRBD2 call from TCRdb remains unchecked. The CDR3 sequence is 16 residues long. The CDR3 region is CASRRLAGGLNNEQFF.

CDR3: CASSDDTSSNSPLHF. The chain carries TRBV7-9 and TRBJ1-6. The CDR3 has 15 amino acids. The germline gives CDR1 SEHNR, CDR2 FQNEAQ (reference sequence).

The rearrangement links TRBV10-3 to TRBJ2-3; TCRdb calls TRBD1, which cannot be checked without DNA. This CDR3 region has 14 residues. Per germline, CDR1 ENHRY and CDR2 SYGVKD. The CDR3 spells CAIQMRGSTDTQYF.

The genes are TRBV20-1 and TRBJ2-1; the TRBD2 assignment by TCRdb is unverifiable without DNA. CDR3 length: 13 residues. Germline V gene sequence: CDR1 DFQATT, CDR2 SNEGSKA (reference sequence). Here the CDR3 reads CSARGMLAGEQFF.

This chain joins TRBV7-2 and TRBJ2-3; with no DNA, the TCRdb D assignment of TRBD1 cannot be verified. This CDR3 is built from 14 residues. Germline V lookup: CDR1 SGHTA, CDR2 FQGNSA. CDR3 region: CASSADRAGDTQYF.

The V call is TRBV20-1, the J call TRBJ2-3; checking the TCRdb D call of TRBD2 is not possible without DNA. CDR3 length equals 13 residues. Looked up from germline, CDR1 is DFQATT and CDR2 is SNEGSKA (reference sequence). CDR3 amino acids: CSANKPPRHTQYF.

CDR3 residues: CASSLKALAGVETQYF. This sequence joins TRBV25-1 and TRBJ2-5; the TCRdb call, TRBD2, lacks DNA for checking. Germline assignment: CDR1 MGHDK and CDR2 SYGVNS. The CDR3 spans 16 residues.

CDR3: CAWSMSGGPHEQFF. The chain recombines TRBV30 with TRBJ2-1; TCRdb returns TRBD2, unconfirmable since there is no DNA. This CDR3 is 14 amino acids long. Per germline, CDR1 GTSNPN and CDR2 SVGIG (reference sequence).

The chain employs TRBV7-7 and TRBJ2-1; TCRdb's D call of TRBD2 is untestable without DNA. This CDR3 comprises 13 residues. Germline CDR1 is SSHAT and CDR2 is FNYEAQ (reference sequence). This CDR3 reads CASSLDTSDEQFF.

The chain combines TRBV3-1 with TRBJ2-7; TCRdb's D call of TRBD1 is untestable without DNA. The CDR3 length is 14 residues. CDR1 is LGHDT and CDR2 is YNNKEL in the germline V gene (reference sequence). The CDR3 is CASSHTGLGYEQYF.

The V call is TRBV6-4, the J call TRBJ2-2. CDR1 and CDR2 (germline): MRHNA, SNTAGT. The CDR3 extends over 14 amino acids. Here the CDR3 reads CASSPSGNIGELFF.

This chain connects TRBV12-3 or TRBV12-4 to TRBJ2-7; lacking DNA, the TRBD2 call made by TCRdb goes unchecked. This CDR3 has 15 residues. The CDR3 reads CASSFWREGSYEQYF.

This chain uses TRBV24-1 with TRBJ2-4; lacking DNA, the TRBD2 call made by TCRdb goes unchecked. CDR1 is KGHDR, CDR2 SFDVKD, per germline. The CDR3 covers 18 residues. This chain's CDR3 is CATSDPGLAGVARYIQYF.

CDR3 loop: CASKHPRNEQYF. This chain uses TRBV28 with TRBJ2-7. Germline CDR1 and CDR2: MDHEN and SYDVKM. The CDR3 spans 12 residues.

CDR3 in amino acids: CASSPDGSRSSYNEQFF. The chain recombines TRBV27 with TRBJ2-1; TCRdb's D gene call, TRBD2, goes unchecked for lack of DNA. CDR3 length equals 17 residues. The germline CDR1 and CDR2 sequences are MNHEY and SMNVEV (reference sequence).

CDR3 protein: CASSFGDIDYNEQFF. The rearrangement uses TRBV5-1 and TRBJ2-1; the D call of TRBD1 rests on TCRdb alone, since no DNA is present to check it. Germline V gene sequence: CDR1 SGHRS, CDR2 YFSETQ. This CDR3 spans 15 amino acids.

The CDR3: CSARALLQRGTDTQYF. The V and J genes are TRBV20-1 and TRBJ2-3; without DNA, the TCRdb call of TRBD2 cannot be checked. Germline V gene lookup returns CDR1 DFQATT and CDR2 SNEGSKA (reference sequence). The CDR3 spans 16 residues.

The V gene is TRBV28, the J gene TRBJ2-1; no DNA is available, so the TRBD2 call from TCRdb remains unchecked. Germline-derived CDR1 and CDR2 are MDHEN and SYDVKM. This CDR3 has 18 amino acids. CDR3 region: CASSLAGLAGGRNNEQFF.

The genes are TRBV19 and TRBJ2-1. Germline V CDR1 and CDR2: LNHDA, SQIVND (reference sequence). This CDR3 has 12 residues. The CDR3 loop reads CASSIAEQRQFF.

CDR3 sequence: CSAEGWREGSTDTQYF. The V gene is TRBV20-1, the J gene TRBJ2-3; TCRdb names TRBD2, which stays unverified in the absence of DNA. The CDR3 is made up of 16 amino acids. CDR1 DFQATT and CDR2 SNEGSKA come from the germline V gene (reference sequence).

The chain employs TRBV28 and TRBJ2-1; with no DNA, the TCRdb D assignment of TRBD2 cannot be verified. The CDR3 runs 17 residues. Germline CDR1 reads MDHEN; CDR2 reads SYDVKM. The CDR3 sequence is CASSLPGGSLSYNEQFF. Full variable domain (rest looked up from reference TRBV28 and TRBJ2-1): DVKVTQSSRYLVKRTGEKVFLECVQDMDHENMFWYRQDPGLGLRLIYFSYDVKMKEKGDIPEGYSVSREKKERFSLILESASTNQTSMYLCASSLPGGSLSYNEQFFGPGTRLTVL.

V gene TRBV6-1 combines with J gene TRBJ1-6; TCRdb designates TRBD1, a call that cannot be tested without DNA. This CDR3 is built from 16 residues. Germline V gene lookup returns CDR1 MNHNS and CDR2 SASEGT. CDR3 sequence: CASRLTGQTYNSPLHF.

V gene TRBV9 combines with J gene TRBJ2-2; the TCRdb call, TRBD1, lacks DNA for checking. CDR1 and CDR2 (germline): SGDLS, YYNGEE. CDR3 size: 15 residues. This CDR3 is CASSGRVFGTGELFF.

The CDR3 here is CATSTSGSPHSEQFF. The chain carries TRBV15 and TRBJ2-1. CDR1 LNHNV and CDR2 YYDKDF come from the germline V gene (reference sequence). The CDR3 contains 15 residues. Full variable domain (rest looked up from reference TRBV15 and TRBJ2-1): DAMVIQNPRYQVTQFGKPVTLSCSQTLNHNVMYWYQQKSSQAPKLLFHYYDKDFNNEADTPDNFQSRRPNTSFCFLDIRSPGLGDTAMYLCATSTSGSPHSEQFFGPGTRLTVL.

This rearrangement joins TRBV5-1 to TRBJ2-5; TCRdb's D call, TRBD1, is unchecked because there is no DNA. CDR1 and CDR2 (germline): SGHRS, YFSETQ. This CDR3 has 16 residues. The chain's CDR3 is CASSPSAGGMAETQYF.